This T cell receptor beta chain emerged from a study of cytomegalovirus exposure and HLA in healthy donors. The PCR ran on 60 Vbeta and 13 Jbeta primers. Sequenced by immunoSEQ multiplex PCR; TCRdb stores in-frame clones only, minus some. The table lists about 190,000 clones, under 80% of them singletons, with more than 4% in the top ten. This CDR3 spans 16 amino acids. V lost 6 bases and J lost 0, with 16 bases in between. Germline V gives CDR1 LNHDA, CDR2 SQIVND (reference sequence). Source material: PBMCs. The sequence was obtained from a man aged 30 to 39 in good health and CMV-seropositive. The chain employs TRBV19 and TRBJ2-3; D is possibly TRBD2 (5 bases). CDR3 loop: CASSRGLSTSTDTQYF. The CDR3 region has the DNA TGTGCCAGTAGCCGCGGACTTTCCACTAGCACAGATACGCAGTATTTT.